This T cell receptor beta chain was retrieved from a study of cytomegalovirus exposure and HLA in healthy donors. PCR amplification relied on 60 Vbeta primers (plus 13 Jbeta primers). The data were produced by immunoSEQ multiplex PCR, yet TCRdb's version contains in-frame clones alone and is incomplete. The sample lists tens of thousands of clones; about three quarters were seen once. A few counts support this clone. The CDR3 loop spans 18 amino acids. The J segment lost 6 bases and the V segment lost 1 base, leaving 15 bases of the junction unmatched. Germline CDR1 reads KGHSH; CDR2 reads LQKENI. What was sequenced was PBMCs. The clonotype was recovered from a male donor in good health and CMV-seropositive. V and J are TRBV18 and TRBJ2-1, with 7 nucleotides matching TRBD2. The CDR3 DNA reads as TGTGCCAGCTCACCACTGGCGAGGGGACTAAGTATAGGCAATGAGCAGTTCTTC. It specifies CASSPLARGLSIGNEQFF.